This T cell receptor (beta chain) was sequenced for a study of T cell responses to AZD1222 COVID-19 vaccine (dated by TCRdb to the early 2020s). Regarding the complete study: TCR sequencing was performed for about 240 trial participants, of whom roughly 200 were given two doses of AZD1222 and about 25 were given two doses of MenACWY control vaccine. Enrollment into the trials was organized by age into subgroups of 18-55, 56-69 and 70-plus years, and those subgroups contained about 160, 30 and 59 TCR-sequenced participants, respectively.

The paper as a whole reports these results and caveats: In the small 56-69-year group, the increase in depth fell short of significance, most likely because of low power. Participants were mostly white British and included more females than males, and it was suggested by the authors that clonal diversity may have been underestimated. Because no samples from the day 14 peak response were available, repertoires could be characterized only after the peak T cell response. CD4 TCRs associated with the vaccine covered the entire spike protein, and the dominant responses were in regions 160-218 and 743-854. Only five to seven AZD1222 recipients were SARS-CoV-2 seropositive at baseline, limiting conclusions about previously exposed vaccinees. Reportedly, close to half of the unique spike-specific TCRs recognized epitopes lying outside the regions that are mutated in the B.1.351 and B.1.1.7 variants. Spike-specific TCR breadth and depth rose significantly after two AZD1222 doses compared with day 0 and with MenACWY recipients.

The CDR3 regions of human TCRbeta chains were analyzed by immunosequencing. Per the original workflow: TCRs in the repertoires were compared against a reference library of SARS-CoV-2-specific TCRs that had been generated with the MIRA antigen-specificity platform. Breadth was defined as the fraction of unique TCRs that were SARS-CoV-2-associated. Depth was defined as the fraction of total T cells that were SARS-CoV-2-associated. Using the MIRA data, each spike-specific TCR was assigned both to the spike region to which the TCR was reactive and to a CD4 or CD8 class. Log10-transformed breadth and depth values were compared by one-way ANOVA with Sidak's multiple comparisons tests. TCRdb retrieved this table from immuneACCESS and kept in-frame rearrangements only. Not all clones are present; in checked studies, unresolved V genes account for under half, and no reason is known for the remainder. V, J and clone size are those of that table, while D and trimming were read from the DNA. The sample table contains about 150,000 clones; only one count was recorded for about 89% of them. Roughly 3.8% of the sample rests with the top ten.

Points on this clone: It lacks a known antigen. One base away there is no much larger clone; base qualities are not given.

This sample's time point label indicates: about 28 days (+/-7) after the second vaccine dose. AZD1222 recipients with second doses at about 4 weeks or about 12 weeks were pooled, because spike-specific TCR depth and breadth did not differ between schedules. Samples from vaccinated people were obtained from the UK trials COV001 and COV002, which included a single-blind randomized controlled phase 2/3 trial of AZD1222 (ChAdOx1 nCoV-19) in healthy adults. For TCRbeta chain sequencing, PBMC samples were collected from trial participants at day 0 and at day 28 after the second dose. V gives up 6 bases and J gives up 1 base, and the segment between their germline ends measures 11 bases. The CDR3 spans 14 residues, from the cysteine through the phenylalanine. CDR3 DNA is the only sequence kept; it has 42 bases, read in frame from the first base. CDR1 and CDR2, looked up from the germline V gene, are SNHLY and FYNNEI.

The material sequenced was peripheral blood, taken 28 days after the second AZD1222 dose. The receptor's source is an adult who received the AZD1222 COVID-19 vaccine. The chain employs TRBV2 and TRBJ2-3, and perhaps TRBD1 as D gene, on 6 matching bases. At the DNA level, the sequence is TGTGCCAGCAGGTTACAGGGTGGCACAGATACGCAGTATTTT. The translation is CASRLQGGTDTQYF.